Described below is a single T cell receptor (beta chain) sequence and its context. CDR3 length equals 13 residues. The germline V gene has CDR1 SGHNT and CDR2 YENEEA. V lost 4 bases to trimming and J lost 11 bases, with 15 bases between them. This record belongs to a study of blood T cell repertoires in COVID-19. In the original workflow: Reference gene primer amplification in the assay estimated nucleated cell counts. Clones were read by immunoSEQ multiplex PCR, and TCRdb kept only the in-frame ones, dropping some. The V and J calls and the clone size are those of that table, but D and trimming were determined from the DNA. The sample includes 250,000 to 350,000 clones, more than 70% seen only once; the top ten take approximately 5.3%. All enrollees were roughly 18 to 89 years old and from fewer than 30 US areas. Participants were placed into cohorts based on the clinical history they reported. All recovered Cohort 3 donors got two negative PCRs, got clearance, or saw symptom resolution.

The clonotype was recovered from a woman younger than 45 who had recovered from COVID-19. V gene TRBV11-3 combines with J gene TRBJ2-1; tentative D call: TRBD2 (5 bases). Sample: PBMCs or T cells enriched from blood (not recorded which). The CDR3, as DNA: TGTGCCAGCAGCTCCCGAGCCGTGACTAAGCAGTTCTTC. Translation gives CASSSRAVTKQFF.